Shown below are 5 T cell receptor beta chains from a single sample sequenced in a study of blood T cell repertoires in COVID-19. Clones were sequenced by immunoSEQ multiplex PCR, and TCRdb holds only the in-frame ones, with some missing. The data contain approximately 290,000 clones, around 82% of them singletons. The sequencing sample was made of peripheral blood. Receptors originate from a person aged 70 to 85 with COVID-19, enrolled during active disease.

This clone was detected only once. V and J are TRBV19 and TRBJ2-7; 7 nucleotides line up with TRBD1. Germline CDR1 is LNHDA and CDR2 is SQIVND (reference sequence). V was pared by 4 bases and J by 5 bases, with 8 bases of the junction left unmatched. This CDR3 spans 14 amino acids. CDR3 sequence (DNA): TGTGCCAGTAGTACCATGACAGGGACCAACGAGCAGTACTTC. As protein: CASSTMTGTNEQYF.

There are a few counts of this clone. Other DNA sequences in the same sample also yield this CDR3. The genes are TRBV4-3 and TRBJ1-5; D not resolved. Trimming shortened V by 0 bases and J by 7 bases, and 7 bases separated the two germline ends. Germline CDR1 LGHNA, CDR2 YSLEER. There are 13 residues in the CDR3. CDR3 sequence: CASSQDRGQPQHF. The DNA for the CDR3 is TGCGCCAGCAGCCAAGATCGGGGACAGCCCCAGCATTTT.

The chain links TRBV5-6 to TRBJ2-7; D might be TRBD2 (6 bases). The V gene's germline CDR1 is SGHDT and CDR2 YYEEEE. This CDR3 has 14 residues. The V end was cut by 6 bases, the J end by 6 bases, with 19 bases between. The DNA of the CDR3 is TGTGCCAGCACCCGGCCCGGGAGATTGAGCGAGCAGTACTTC. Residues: CASTRPGRLSEQYF.

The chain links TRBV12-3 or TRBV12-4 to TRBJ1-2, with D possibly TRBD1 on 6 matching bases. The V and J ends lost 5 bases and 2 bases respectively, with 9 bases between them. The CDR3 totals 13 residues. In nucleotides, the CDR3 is TGTGCCAGCAGTCCCGACAGGAACTATGGCTACACCTTC. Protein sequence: CASSPDRNYGYTF.

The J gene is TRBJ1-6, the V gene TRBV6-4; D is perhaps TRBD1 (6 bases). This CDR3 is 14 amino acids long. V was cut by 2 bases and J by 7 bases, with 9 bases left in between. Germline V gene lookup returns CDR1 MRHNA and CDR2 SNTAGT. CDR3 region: CASSDEGGNSPLHF. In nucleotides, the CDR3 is TGTGCCAGCAGTGACGAGGGGGGGAATTCACCCCTCCACTTT.